This is a list of T cell receptor beta chains from one sample in a study of T cell responses to AZD1222 COVID-19 vaccine. Clones were read by immunoSEQ multiplex PCR, and TCRdb kept only the in-frame ones, dropping some. The sample lists approximately 97,000 clones; approximately 90% were seen once. Sequenced here: peripheral blood, sampled on day 0 of AZD1222 vaccination. The receptor source for this set is an adult in good health. The CDR3 runs from the conserved cysteine through the conserved F or W. Fields, in order: J gene, V gene, CDR3 protein.

TRBJ2-1	TRBV5-1	CASSLGHGSVTEQFF
TRBJ2-3	TRBV29-1	CAAGEVGDTQYF
TRBJ2-1	TRBV28	CASRRTVFYEQFF
TRBJ1-3	TRBV4-1	CASSQGLLGNTIYF
TRBJ1-4	TRBV3-1/TRBV3-2	CASSQDRVSTEKLFF
TRBJ1-1	TRBV6-2/TRBV6-3	CASSLTGFVARAFF
TRBJ2-3	TRBV5-8	CASRLGVGGTDTQYF
TRBJ2-7	TRBV5-4	CASTERGGSYEQYF
TRBJ1-4	TRBV27	CASRDGQDNEKLFF
TRBJ1-5	TRBV2	CASRPDLGNQPQHF
TRBJ2-7	TRBV18	CASSGDSRSSYEQYF
TRBJ2-2	TRBV6-2/TRBV6-3	CASSLAGGTGELFF
TRBJ1-3	TRBV29-1	CSGRGSGNTIYF
TRBJ2-2	TRBV7-2	CASSAKGLWPGELFF
TRBJ1-5	TRBV2	CASSSEGVQPQHF
TRBJ1-2	TRBV23-1	CASSQRLYGYTF
TRBJ2-7	TRBV11-3	CASSLGGQGVYEQYF
TRBJ1-1	TRBV7-3	CASSPSYRNSEAFF
TRBJ2-5	TRBV19	CASSPTLADQETQYF
TRBJ2-7	TRBV7-2	CASSLLLDEQYF
TRBJ2-3	TRBV7-2	CASSLVNFRDTQYF
TRBJ1-6	TRBV9	CASSVSDRGDENSPLHF
TRBJ1-5	TRBV6-2/TRBV6-3	CASSKLQGYSNQPQHF
TRBJ2-5	TRBV24-1	CATSDSRDQYQETQYF
TRBJ2-2	TRBV7-2	CASSLNRLREGNTGELFF
TRBJ1-2	TRBV7-9	CASSPAGGDYGYTF
TRBJ1-2	TRBV30	CAWRERQHYGYTF
TRBJ1-2	TRBV11-2	CASSPAFRGIYGYTF
TRBJ2-1	TRBV9	CASSLRQGNEQFF
TRBJ2-6	TRBV19	CASSIRNRQGVVGANVLTF
TRBJ1-1	TRBV6-6	CASSYRNMNTEAFF
TRBJ2-3	TRBV24-1	CATSDPGLAGPNTDTQYF
TRBJ1-6	TRBV6-5	CASSLGQGAHSPLHF
TRBJ1-2	TRBV5-1	CASTRGPADGYTF
TRBJ1-2	TRBV5-4	CATDSGQGYGYTF
TRBJ2-7	TRBV5-1	CASSAGQGSDEQYF
TRBJ1-1	TRBV5-4	CASSLLDRPNTEAFF
TRBJ2-2	TRBV6-5	CASSYLSGEDTGELFF
TRBJ1-1	TRBV30	CAWTPGLNTEAFF